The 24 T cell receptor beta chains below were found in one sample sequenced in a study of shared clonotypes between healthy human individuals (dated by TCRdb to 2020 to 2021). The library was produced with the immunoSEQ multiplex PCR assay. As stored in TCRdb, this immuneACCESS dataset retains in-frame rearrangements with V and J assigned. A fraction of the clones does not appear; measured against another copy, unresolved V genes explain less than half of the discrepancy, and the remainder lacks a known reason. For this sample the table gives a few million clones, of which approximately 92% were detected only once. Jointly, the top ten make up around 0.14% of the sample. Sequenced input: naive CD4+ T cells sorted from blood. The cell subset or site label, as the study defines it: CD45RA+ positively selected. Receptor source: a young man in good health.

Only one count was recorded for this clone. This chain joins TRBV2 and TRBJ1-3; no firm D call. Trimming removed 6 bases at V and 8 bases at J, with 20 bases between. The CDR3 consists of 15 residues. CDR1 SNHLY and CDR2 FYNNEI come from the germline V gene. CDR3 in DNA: TGTGCCAGCAGCCTTTCGACTCCCTTGAGGGACACCATATATTTT. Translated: CASSLSTPLRDTIYF.

The CDR3 coding sequence is TGTGCCAGCAGCCTCGACGGCTCGGGGACCCAGTACTTC. Translation: CASSLDGSGTQYF. V is TRBV7-2 and J is TRBJ2-5; D is unresolved. The germline V gene has CDR1 SGHTA and CDR2 FQGNSA. This CDR3 has 13 amino acids. The germline V and J ends were trimmed by 5 bases and 7 bases, with 14 bases remaining between them.

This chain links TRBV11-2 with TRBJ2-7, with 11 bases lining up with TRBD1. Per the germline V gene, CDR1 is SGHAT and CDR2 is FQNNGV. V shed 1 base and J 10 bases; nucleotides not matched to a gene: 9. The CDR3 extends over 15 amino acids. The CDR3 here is CASSLAGLGTGGQYF. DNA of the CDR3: TGTGCCAGCAGCTTAGCAGGACTGGGGACAGGGGGTCAGTACTTC.

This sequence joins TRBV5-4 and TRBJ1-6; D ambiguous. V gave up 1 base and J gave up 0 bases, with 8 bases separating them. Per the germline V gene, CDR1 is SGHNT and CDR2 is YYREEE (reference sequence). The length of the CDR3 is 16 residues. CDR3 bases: TGTGCCAGCAGCTTGCACGGCAGCTCCTATAATTCACCCCTCCACTTT. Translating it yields CASSLHGSSYNSPLHF.

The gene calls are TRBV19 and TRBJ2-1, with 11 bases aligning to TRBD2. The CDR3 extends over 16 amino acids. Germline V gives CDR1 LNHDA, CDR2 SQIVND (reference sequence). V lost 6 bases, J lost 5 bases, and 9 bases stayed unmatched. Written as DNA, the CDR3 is TGTGCCAGTAGCCTCCTAGCGGGGGGCGGGAACAATGAGCAGTTCTTC. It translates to CASSLLAGGGNNEQFF.

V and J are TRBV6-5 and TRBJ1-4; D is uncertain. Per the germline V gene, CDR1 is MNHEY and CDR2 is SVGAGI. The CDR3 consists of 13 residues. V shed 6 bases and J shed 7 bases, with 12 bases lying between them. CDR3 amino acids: CASRGSPPEKLFF. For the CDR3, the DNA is TGTGCCAGCAGGGGGTCACCGCCTGAAAAACTGTTTTTT.

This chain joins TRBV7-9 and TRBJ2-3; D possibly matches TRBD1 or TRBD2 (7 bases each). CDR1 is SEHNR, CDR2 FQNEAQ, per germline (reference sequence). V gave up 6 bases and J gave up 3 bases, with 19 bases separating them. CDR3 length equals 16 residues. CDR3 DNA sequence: TGTGCCAGCAGTTTTAGGGGGCTAGCGGCAACAGATACGCAGTATTTT. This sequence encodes CASSFRGLAATDTQYF.

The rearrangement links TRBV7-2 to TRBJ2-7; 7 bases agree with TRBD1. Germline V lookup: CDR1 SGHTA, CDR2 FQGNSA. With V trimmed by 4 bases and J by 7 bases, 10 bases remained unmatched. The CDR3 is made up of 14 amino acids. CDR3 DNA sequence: TGTGCCAGCAGCTCCGGGACAGCGTCCCCAGAGCAGTACTTC. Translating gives CASSSGTASPEQYF. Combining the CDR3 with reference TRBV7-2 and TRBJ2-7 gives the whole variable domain GAGVSQSPSNKVTEKGKDVELRCDPISGHTALYWYRQSLGQGLEFLIYFQGNSAPDKSGLPSDRFSAERTGGSVSTLTIQRTQQEDSAVYLCASSSGTASPEQYFGPGTRLTVT.

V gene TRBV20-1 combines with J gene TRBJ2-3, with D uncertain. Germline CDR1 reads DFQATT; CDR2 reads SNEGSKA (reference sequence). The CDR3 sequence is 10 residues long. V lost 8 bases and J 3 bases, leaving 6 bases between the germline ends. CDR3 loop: CSLRTDTQYF. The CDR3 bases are TGCAGTCTCCGAACAGATACGCAGTATTTT.

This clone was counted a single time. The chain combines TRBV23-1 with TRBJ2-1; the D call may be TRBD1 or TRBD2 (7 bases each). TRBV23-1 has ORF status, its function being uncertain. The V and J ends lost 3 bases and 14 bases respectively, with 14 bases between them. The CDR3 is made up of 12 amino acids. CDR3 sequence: CASSHPQGGKFF. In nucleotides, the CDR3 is TGCGCCAGCAGTCACCCCCAGGGGGGGAAGTTCTTC.

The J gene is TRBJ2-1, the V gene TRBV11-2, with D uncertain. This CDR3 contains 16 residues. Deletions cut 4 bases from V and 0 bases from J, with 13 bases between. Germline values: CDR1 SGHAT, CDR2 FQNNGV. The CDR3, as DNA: TGTGCCAGCAGCTCTAGGCTAGAAAGCTCCTACAATGAGCAGTTCTTC. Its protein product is CASSSRLESSYNEQFF.

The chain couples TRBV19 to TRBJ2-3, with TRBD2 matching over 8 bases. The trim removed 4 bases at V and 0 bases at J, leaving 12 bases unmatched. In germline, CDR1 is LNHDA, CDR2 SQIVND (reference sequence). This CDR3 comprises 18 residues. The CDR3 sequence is CASSKRASGSYSTDTQYF. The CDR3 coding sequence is TGTGCCAGTAGTAAGAGGGCTAGCGGGTCCTATAGCACAGATACGCAGTATTTT.

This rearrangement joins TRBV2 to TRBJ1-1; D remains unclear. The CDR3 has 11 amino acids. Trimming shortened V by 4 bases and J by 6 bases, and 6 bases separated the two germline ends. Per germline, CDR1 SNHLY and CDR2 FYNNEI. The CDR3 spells CASSGEPEAFF. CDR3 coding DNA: TGTGCCAGCAGTGGGGAGCCTGAAGCTTTCTTT.

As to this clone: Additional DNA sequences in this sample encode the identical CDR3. The CDR3 coding sequence is TGTGCCTGGAGTGTCGGTAGCAATCAGCCCCAGCATTTT. It specifies CAWSVGSNQPQHF. V is TRBV30 and J is TRBJ1-5; no definite D call. Germline V lookup: CDR1 GTSNPN, CDR2 SVGIG (reference sequence). V was pared by 0 bases and J by 0 bases, with 3 bases between. CDR3 length: 13 amino acids.

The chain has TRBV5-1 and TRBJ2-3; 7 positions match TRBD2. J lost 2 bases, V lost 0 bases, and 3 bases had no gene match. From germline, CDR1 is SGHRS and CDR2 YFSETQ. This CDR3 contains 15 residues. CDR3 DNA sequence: TGCGCCAGCAGCTTGGGGACTAGGTCCACAGATACGCAGTATTTT. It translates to CASSLGTRSTDTQYF.

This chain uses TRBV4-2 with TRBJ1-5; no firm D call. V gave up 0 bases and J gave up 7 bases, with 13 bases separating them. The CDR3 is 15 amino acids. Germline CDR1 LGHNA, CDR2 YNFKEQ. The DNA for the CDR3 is TGTGCCAGCAGCCAAGATAGGCCATTTGAACAGCCCCAGCATTTT. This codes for CASSQDRPFEQPQHF.

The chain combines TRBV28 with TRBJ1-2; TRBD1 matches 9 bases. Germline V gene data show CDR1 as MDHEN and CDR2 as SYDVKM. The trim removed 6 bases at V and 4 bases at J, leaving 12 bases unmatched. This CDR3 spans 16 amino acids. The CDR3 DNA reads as TGTGCCAGCAGGCGTTACGCATCGGGACAGGGCTATGGCTACACCTTC. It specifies CASRRYASGQGYGYTF.

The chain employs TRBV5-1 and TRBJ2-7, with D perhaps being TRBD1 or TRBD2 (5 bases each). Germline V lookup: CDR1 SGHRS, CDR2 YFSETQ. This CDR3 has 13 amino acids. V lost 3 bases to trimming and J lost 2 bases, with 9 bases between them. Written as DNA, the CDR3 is TGCGCCAGCAGCTGGGACCAAACCTACGAGCAGTACTTC. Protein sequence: CASSWDQTYEQYF.

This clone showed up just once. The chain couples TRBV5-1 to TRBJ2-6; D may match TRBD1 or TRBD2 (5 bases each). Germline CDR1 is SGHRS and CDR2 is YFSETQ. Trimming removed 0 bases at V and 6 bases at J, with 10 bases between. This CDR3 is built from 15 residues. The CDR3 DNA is TGCGCCAGCAGCTTGGGGGACGGGGTGGCCAACGTCCTGACTTTC. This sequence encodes CASSLGDGVANVLTF.

The CDR3 DNA is TGTGCCAGCAGCGTAGATTCGTCAGGGGCCCTCTTCGACCAGCCCCAGCATTTT. This codes for CASSVDSSGALFDQPQHF. The chain links TRBV9 to TRBJ1-5, with D tentatively TRBD1 (6 bases). Trimming took off 0 bases at V and 7 bases at J, with 23 bases between the two ends. This CDR3 contains 18 residues. Per germline, CDR1 SGDLS and CDR2 YYNGEE.

CDR3 sequence: CASTPQGGSLYEQYF. The DNA for the CDR3 is TGTGCCAGCACCCCGCAGGGGGGGTCCCTCTACGAGCAGTACTTC. The chain has TRBV11-2 and TRBJ2-7; D tentatively reads TRBD1 or TRBD2 (7 bases each). Germline CDR1 and CDR2: SGHAT and FQNNGV. This CDR3 comprises 15 residues. V was cut by 7 bases and J by 3 bases, with 19 bases left in between.

CDR3 bases: TGTGCCAGCACCACAGGACCCGCAGAGACCCAGTACTTC. As protein: CASTTGPAETQYF. The chain employs TRBV6-1 and TRBJ2-5; tentative D call: TRBD1 (5 bases). The germline V gene has CDR1 MNHNS and CDR2 SASEGT. Trimming pared 7 bases from V and 4 bases from J, leaving 13 bases between. The CDR3 sequence is 13 residues long.

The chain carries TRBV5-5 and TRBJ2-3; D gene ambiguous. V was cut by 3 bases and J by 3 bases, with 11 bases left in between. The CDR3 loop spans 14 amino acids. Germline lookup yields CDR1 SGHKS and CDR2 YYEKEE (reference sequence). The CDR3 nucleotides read TGTGCCAGCAGCTCGGCGTTACAGACAGATACGCAGTATTTT. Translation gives CASSSALQTDTQYF.

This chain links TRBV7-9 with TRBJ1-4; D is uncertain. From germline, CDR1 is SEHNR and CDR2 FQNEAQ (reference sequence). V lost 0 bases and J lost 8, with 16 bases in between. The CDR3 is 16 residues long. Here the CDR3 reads CASSLALGKFGEKLFF. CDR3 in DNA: TGTGCCAGCAGCTTAGCCCTGGGCAAGTTCGGCGAAAAACTGTTTTTT.